This entry concerns a single TCR beta chain. Antigen specificity is unknown. TCR beta CDR3 regions were amplified from RNA transcripts. First-round RT-PCR employed HTBI primers, with a second-round multiplex PCR after it. Each CDR3 protein gets one entry after TCRdb re-called the multiplex PCR reads with MiXCR. The repertoire consists of about 600,000 distinct CDR3 sequences, with about 35% occurring once and the leading ten covering over 3.5%. The sample originates from a study of Graves' ophthalmopathy and Graves' hyperthyroidism. The wider study: The term stable hyperthyroidism indicated an absence of ophthalmopathy within 18 months of follow-up. Study findings and constraints: Appearing in blood as well were most expanded thyroid clonotypes above 0.001 frequency.

Hyperthyroidism patients, aged 18 to 65, were newly diagnosed, under 2 months' duration. Certain patients were not enrolled. These were patients with other autoimmune diseases, uncontrolled infections, pregnancy or lactation. From germline, CDR1 is SGHRS and CDR2 YFSETQ. V gave up 4 bases and J gave up 6 bases; unmatched junction bases: 5. This CDR3 is 14 amino acids long. The V and J genes are TRBV5-1 and TRBJ2-2, with 8 bases fitting TRBD1. The sequenced sample consisted of peripheral blood or thyroid tissue (not recorded which). The receptor comes from an adult man with Graves' hyperthyroidism. The CDR3 DNA follows: TGCGCCAGCAGCGGTTCAGGGGGCCCCGGGGAGCTGTTTTTT. Translated: CASSGSGGPGELFF.